The rows below give T cell receptor beta chains drawn from one sample of a study of Graves' ophthalmopathy and Graves' hyperthyroidism. TCRdb recomputed calls from the multiplex PCR reads with MiXCR, one row per CDR3 protein. The table lists around 590,000 distinct CDR3 sequences, under 45% of them singletons. The sample consisted of peripheral blood or thyroid tissue (not recorded which). The source of these receptors is an adult man with Graves' hyperthyroidism. Each CDR3 is given without its conserved first and last residue. The size field is filled for only some rows; it gives once, few, many or a size class.

v_gene	j_gene	abundance	CDR3aa
TRBV29-1	TRBJ1-2	NA	TWGTGINYGYT
TRBV7-2	TRBJ1-2	NA	ASSSMPTRGDGYT
TRBV24-1	TRBJ1-5	NA	ASRGRGASNQPQH
TRBV10-3	TRBJ2-7	NA	AISEPLAGVDEQY
TRBV6-5	TRBJ2-2	NA	ASSYSNGNTGELF
TRBV7-8	TRBJ1-5	NA	ASSREAQPQH
TRBV28	TRBJ2-2	few	ASSFSRPNTGELF
TRBV29-1	TRBJ1-2	once	SLGQGVRYT
TRBV10-3	TRBJ1-1	many	AITDGTVSTEAF
TRBV7-8	TRBJ1-1	NA	ASSLLGRGGTEAS